This TCR beta chain stems from a study of shared clonotypes between healthy human individuals. Study at large: There were three CD4 naive, three CD4 memory, two CD8 naive and one CD8 memory plates per donor.

Study conclusions and caveats: Naive subsets generally had larger estimated richness than memory subsets. Between a handful of donors, naive CD4 clonotypes were shared at a level of around 4.8%.

Study processing details: From ImmunoSEQ came sequences covering only the junction and carrying no quality scores, so filtering differed. TCRdb keeps only in-frame clones here, not all; method: immunoSEQ multiplex PCR. V and J calls and clone size follow that table, whereas D and trimming were derived from the DNA. The sample records more than 2,000,000 clones, 80% to 95% being singletons. With respect to this clone: Its antigen is currently unknown.

This receptor was taken from a man younger than 35 in good health. Some clones in this sample may be carry-over from other donors' samples. The specimen was naive CD4+ T cells from PBMCs. Subset: CD45RA+ positively selected.

The CDR3 DNA sequence: TGTGCCAGCACCCCTAGCGGGGGCTACAATGAGCAGTTCTTC. This translates into CASTPSGGYNEQFF. V is TRBV28 and J is TRBJ2-1, with 10 positions matching TRBD2. V shed 7 bases, J shed 3 bases, and the junction held 3 bases outside the gene matches. The CDR3 loop spans 14 amino acids. Germline V gene lookup returns CDR1 MDHEN and CDR2 SYDVKM.